This T cell receptor beta chain is drawn from a study of sequential checkpoint blockade in melanoma (dated by TCRdb to 2018 to 2020). Looking at the study overall: Patients were randomized 1:1 to first-line nivolumab followed by ipilimumab (arm A) or ipilimumab followed by nivolumab (arm B). Maintenance nivolumab came after each of the two trial sequences.

The table lists this clone with a few counts. Its antigen target is currently unknown. Base quality data are lacking; no much larger clone is found one base away. Overall study outcomes, separate from this receptor: Larger, independent patient cohorts are needed to validate the response-prediction model that combines TCR metrics and mutation burden.

The immunoSEQ Assay was used to immunosequence TCRbeta CDR3 regions from genomic DNA. Before high-throughput sequencing, genomic DNA was amplified using bias-controlled multiplex PCR. Under the source paper's analysis protocol: To quantify the absolute abundance of each unique TCRbeta CDR3 region, the sequences were collapsed and filtered. Clonality, defined as 1 minus Pielou's evenness, was calculated using productive rearrangements only. A previously published method was used to identify clones with significantly greater frequencies in on-treatment samples than in baseline samples. The clones in this table, taken by TCRdb from immuneACCESS, are in-frame only. Not every clone is retained; where verified, under half of the shortfall comes from an unresolved V gene, and the cause of the rest is unknown. V, J and clone size reflect that table, while D and trimming were determined from the DNA. In this sample the table shows 34,000 or so clones, approximately 81% of which occur a single time. The ten largest clones take up about 20% of the sample.

The sample's treatment or condition label, decoded: randomized to nivolumab then ipilimumab (arm A) or the reverse (arm B). No trial patient had received prior DNA-damaging chemotherapy. A FACS Aria II flow cytometer was used to sort live CD3+CD8+ cells that were negative for CD19 and CD56 from thawed PBMCs. CheckMate 064, a randomized, open-label phase II trial of sequential checkpoint blockade, was the source of the samples, all of which came from patients with melanoma. Peripheral blood mononuclear cells were collected by leukapheresis, purified with Ficoll-Paque, and frozen in human serum with about 9.6% DMSO. Purity of sorted blood CD3+CD8+ cells was verified at >95% immediately after sorting, followed by DNA extraction. Trimming takes 6 bases from V and 0 bases from J, and the germline ends sit 9 bases apart. CDR1 SGHVT and CDR2 SQSDAQ are derived from the germline V gene. Spanning cysteine to phenylalanine, the CDR3 consists of 15 amino acids. Here the CDR3 DNA is all that survives: 45 bases in frame from base 1.

The sequence derives from a human donor with melanoma. The chain couples TRBV7-4 to TRBJ2-6; the D gene is unclear. The sample consisted of CD8+ T cells sorted from blood (inferred from file names), taken from a patient given nivolumab and ipilimumab in sequence. The bases are TGTGCCAGCAGTCCGGTCCGCTCTGGGGCCAACGTCCTGACTTTC. It encodes CASSPVRSGANVLTF.